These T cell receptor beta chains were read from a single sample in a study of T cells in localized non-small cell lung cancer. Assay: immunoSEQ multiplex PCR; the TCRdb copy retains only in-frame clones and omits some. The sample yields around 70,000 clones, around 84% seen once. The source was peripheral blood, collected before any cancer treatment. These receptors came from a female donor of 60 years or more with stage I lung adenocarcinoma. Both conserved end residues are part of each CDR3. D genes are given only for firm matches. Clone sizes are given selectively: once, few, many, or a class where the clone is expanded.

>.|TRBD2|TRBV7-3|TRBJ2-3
TGTGCCAGCAGCTTAAGGGGCGGGAGAGGCACAGATACGCAGTATTTT
CASSLRGGRGTDTQYF
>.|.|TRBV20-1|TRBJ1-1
TGCAGTGCTAGACTCGTTCCTGAAGCTTTCTTT
CSARLVPEAFF
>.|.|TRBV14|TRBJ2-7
TGTGCCAGCAGCCAAGGTCTCCCGACGAGCGGACGCGAGCAGTACTTC
CASSQGLPTSGREQYF
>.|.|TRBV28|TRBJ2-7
TGTGCCAGCAGTTTCATTACACCGCAGGAGCAGTACTTC
CASSFITPQEQYF
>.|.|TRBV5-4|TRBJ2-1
TGTGCCAGCAGCTTGGGCGCAGGGGGGTACAATGAGCAGTTCTTC
CASSLGAGGYNEQFF
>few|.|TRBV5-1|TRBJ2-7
TGCGCCAGCAGCTTCGGTGGCAGCTACGAGCAGTACTTC
CASSFGGSYEQYF
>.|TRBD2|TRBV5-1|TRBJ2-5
TGCGCCAGCAGCTTAGGGACTAGCGGTTCGGAGACCCAGTACTTC
CASSLGTSGSETQYF
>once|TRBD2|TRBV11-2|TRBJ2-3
TGTGCCAGCAGCCGTGCGGGAGGATGGGCACAAGATACGCAGTATTTT
CASSRAGGWAQDTQYF
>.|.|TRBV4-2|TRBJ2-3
TGTGCCAGCAGCCTACTTAGCACCCGGGGCGTCCCAGATACGCAGTATTTT
CASSLLSTRGVPDTQYF
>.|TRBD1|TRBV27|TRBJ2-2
TGTGCCAGCAGTCCCAGGACAGGGAACACCGGGGAGCTGTTTTTT
CASSPRTGNTGELFF
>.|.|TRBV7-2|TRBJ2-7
TGTGCCAGCAGCTTATACGGCGGGGCAGGGGAGCAGTACTTC
CASSLYGGAGEQYF
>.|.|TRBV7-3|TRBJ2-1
TGTGCCAGCAGCCTCTCGGGCCCCTCTGGAGAGCAGTTCTTC
CASSLSGPSGEQFF
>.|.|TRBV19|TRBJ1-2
TGTGCCAGTAGTTATCCCGGCTTGGGCTATGGCTACACCTTC
CASSYPGLGYGYTF
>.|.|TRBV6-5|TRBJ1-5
TGTGCCAGCAGTTCGAGACCTACGAATCAGCCCCAGCATTTT
CASSSRPTNQPQHF
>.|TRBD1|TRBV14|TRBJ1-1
TGTGCCAGCAGCCAAGAGGCAGGGGGCAACACTGAAGCTTTCTTT
CASSQEAGGNTEAFF
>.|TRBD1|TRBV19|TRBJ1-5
TGTGCCAGTAGTAAACAGGGGAAGATCAGCGGGGGGCATTTT
CASSKQGKISGGHF
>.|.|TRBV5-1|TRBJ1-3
TGCGCCAGCAGTTTGAATAGTGACTCTGGAAACACCATATATTTT
CASSLNSDSGNTIYF
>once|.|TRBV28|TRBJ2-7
TGTGCCAGCAGTTTAGAGGTCGGAGCGACCTACGAGCAGTACTTC
CASSLEVGATYEQYF
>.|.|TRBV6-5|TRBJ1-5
TGTGCCAGCAGTTACGCCGGAGATCAGCCCCAGCATTTT
CASSYAGDQPQHF
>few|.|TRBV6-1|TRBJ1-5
TGTGCCAGCAGTGTGTGGGGGGCTGGGAGCGGCAATCAGCCCCAGCATTTT
CASSVWGAGSGNQPQHF
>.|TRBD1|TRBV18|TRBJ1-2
TGTGCCAGCTCAGCCGGGACAGGGCTCGACTATGGCTACACCTTC
CASSAGTGLDYGYTF
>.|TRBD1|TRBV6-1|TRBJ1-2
TGTGCCAGCGAGGACAGGAGCCGCGGTGGCTACACCTTC
CASEDRSRGGYTF
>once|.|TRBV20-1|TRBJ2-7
TGCAGTGCTATGAGCGACGCGGCTTTGTACTTC
CSAMSDAALYF
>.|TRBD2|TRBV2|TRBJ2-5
TGTGCCAGCAGTGAAGCGTCTAGCGGGGGGTGGTTAGAGACCCAGTACTTC
CASSEASSGGWLETQYF
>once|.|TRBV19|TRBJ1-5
TGTGCCAGTAGCCCTTCGACTGGTCAGCCCCAGCATTTT
CASSPSTGQPQHF
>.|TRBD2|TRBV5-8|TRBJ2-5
TGTGCCAGCAGCTTAGGACTAGCGGGAATTGAGACCCAGTACTTC
CASSLGLAGIETQYF
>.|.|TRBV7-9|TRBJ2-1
TGTGCCAGCAGCTTAGCGTTGGCAGGCTCCTACAATGAGCAGTTCTTC
CASSLALAGSYNEQFF
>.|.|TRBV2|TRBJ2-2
TGTGCCAGCAGTGTGACGGGACTCAACACCGGGGAGCTGTTTTTT
CASSVTGLNTGELFF
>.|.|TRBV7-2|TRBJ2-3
TGTGCCAGCAGCTTAGATCCCAGGGGCTCGGATACGCAGTATTTT
CASSLDPRGSDTQYF
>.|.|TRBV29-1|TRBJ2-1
TGCAGCGTTGAAGGCCCGAGCTCCTACAATGAGCAGTTCTTC
CSVEGPSSYNEQFF
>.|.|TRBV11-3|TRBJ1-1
TGTGCCAGCAGTTGGGAGGGGATATCAGACACTGAAGCTTTCTTT
CASSWEGISDTEAFF
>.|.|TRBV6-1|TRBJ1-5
TGTGCCAGCAGTGGCAGGGTTAATCAGCCCCAGCATTTT
CASSGRVNQPQHF
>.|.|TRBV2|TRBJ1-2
TGTGCCAGCAGTGACTCAGGGTTTGGCTACACCTTC
CASSDSGFGYTF
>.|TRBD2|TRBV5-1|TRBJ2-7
TGCGCCAGCAGCTCCGGACTAGGCGAGCAGTACTTC
CASSSGLGEQYF
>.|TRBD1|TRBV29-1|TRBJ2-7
TGCAGCGTCGGGACAGGGGTAGGGGACGAGCAGTACTTC
CSVGTGVGDEQYF
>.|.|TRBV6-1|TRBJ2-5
TGTGCCAGCAGTGAAGTCGGGGGGCCAGAGACCCAGTACTTC
CASSEVGGPETQYF
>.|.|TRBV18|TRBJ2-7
TGTGCCAGCTCACTCAGCTCCTACGAGCAGTACTTC
CASSLSSYEQYF